This T cell receptor (beta chain) was identified in a study of blood T cell repertoires in COVID-19. Study-level background: Italy, Spain and the United States were the sources of the convalescent and acute COVID-19 samples. Sources were T cells, B-cell-depleted T cells, or PBMCs; the material itself was cDNA or gDNA.

This CDR3 has 15 residues. Per the germline V gene, CDR1 is SGDLS and CDR2 is YYNGEE. V shed 4 bases and J 10 bases; nucleotides not matched to a gene: 12. TCRdb's table, derived via immunoSEQ multiplex PCR, lists solely in-frame clones and lacks some. The sample has about 170,000 clones; roughly 86% are singletons. This receptor was taken from a man aged 65-85 years with acute or convalescent COVID-19. The sample consisted of peripheral blood. The rearrangement uses TRBV9 and TRBJ2-1; 9 nucleotides match TRBD2. The CDR3 reads CASSRGEREAGEQFF. CDR3 DNA sequence: TGTGCCAGCAGCCGAGGAGAGCGGGAGGCAGGGGAGCAGTTCTTC.